What follows are 9 T cell receptor beta chains derived from one specimen sequenced in a study of T cells in Graves' hyperthyroidism and ophthalmopathy. From RNA transcripts, TCR beta CDR3 regions were amplified. TCR CDR3 underwent first-round RT-PCR with the HTBI primer set. TCRdb redid the calling of the multiplex PCR reads with MiXCR, one entry per CDR3 protein. The sample shows around 420,000 distinct CDR3 sequences, approximately 15% of them seen only once. Sequencing was performed on blood. These receptors all stem from a young woman with Graves' hyperthyroidism.

In DNA form, the CDR3 reads TGCAGTGCTAGAGATGTCACTAGGATGGGAAATGAGCAGTTCTTC. It codes for CSARDVTRMGNEQFF. This chain links TRBV20-1 with TRBJ2-1; tentative D call: TRBD2 (5 bases). Germline V gives CDR1 DFQATT, CDR2 SNEGSKA (reference sequence). Trimming took off 0 bases at V and 7 bases at J, with 16 bases between the two ends. The CDR3 is made up of 15 amino acids.

V usage is TRBV2 and J usage is TRBJ1-5, with TRBD1 matching over 8 bases. The CDR3 is 15 amino acids. Germline CDR1 is SNHLY and CDR2 is FYNNEI. J gave up 5 bases and V 3 bases, and 6 bases lay outside the gene matches. The CDR3 here is CASSEDRVMDQPQHF. The CDR3, as DNA: TGTGCCAGCAGTGAGGACAGGGTGATGGATCAGCCCCAGCATTTT.

The chain joins TRBV11-2 to TRBJ2-3; D unresolved. V was cut by 3 bases and J by 1 base, with 14 bases left in between. Germline CDR1 SGHAT, CDR2 FQNNGV. CDR3 length equals 16 residues. The CDR3 region is CASSFRSPRGTDTQYF. CDR3 sequence (DNA): TGTGCCAGCAGCTTTCGAAGTCCTCGGGGCACAGATACGCAGTATTTT.

With respect to this clonotype: A read error may be the cause here, since a much bigger clone is one base away. The V and J genes are TRBV27 and TRBJ2-1; TRBD2 matches 7 bases. Germline-derived CDR1 and CDR2 are MNHEY and SMNVEV (reference sequence). The CDR3 is 16 residues long. Germline trimming cut 2 bases from V and 4 bases from J; bases unmatched to any gene: 8. The chain's CDR3 is CASSLPTNGGYNEQFF. The CDR3 DNA reads TGTGCCAGCAGTTTACCGACTAACGGGGGGTACAATGAGCAGTTCTTC.

The chain uses TRBV19 and TRBJ1-1; a possible D gene is TRBD1 (5 bases). V lost 5 bases and J lost 4, with 17 bases in between. The CDR3 spans 15 residues. The V gene's germline CDR1 is LNHDA and CDR2 SQIVND (reference sequence). The DNA for the CDR3 is TGTGCCAGTAGTTTCCTCTCCGGGGGTGGCACTGAAGCTTTCTTT. Encoded protein: CASSFLSGGGTEAFF. Combining the CDR3 with reference TRBV19 and TRBJ1-1 gives the whole variable domain DGGITQSPKYLFRKEGQNVTLSCEQNLNHDAMYWYRQDPGQGLRLIYYSQIVNDFQKGDIAEGYSVSREKKESFPLTVTSAQKNPTAFYLCASSFLSGGGTEAFFGQGTRLTVV.

On this clonotype: A read error may explain this, as a much larger clone is one base away. This chain links TRBV10-3 with TRBJ2-7, with 16 bases fitting TRBD2. This CDR3 is 17 amino acids long. Germline trimming cut 6 bases from V and 6 bases from J; bases unmatched to any gene: 11. CDR1 is ENHRY and CDR2 is SYGVKD in the germline V gene. The CDR3 region is CAISPLNGTSGGGEQYF. The CDR3, as DNA: TGTGCCATCAGCCCTCTTAATGGGACTAGCGGGGGGGGCGAGCAGTACTTC.

In this sample, this clonotype turned up a few times. The J gene is TRBJ2-7, the V gene TRBV5-1; D is unclear. This CDR3 comprises 13 residues. Germline V CDR1 and CDR2: SGHRS, YFSETQ. Trimming took off 1 base at V and 4 bases at J, with 9 bases between the two ends. CDR3 loop: CASSLLTRYEQYF. The CDR3 nucleotides read TGCGCCAGCAGCTTGTTGACCAGATACGAGCAGTACTTC.

The chain recombines TRBV9 with TRBJ1-2; TRBD1 might be the D (5 bases). CDR3 size: 13 residues. With 0 bases removed from V and 5 bases from J, the gap between germline ends came to 8 bases. The germline CDR1 and CDR2 sequences are SGDLS and YYNGEE. CDR3 loop: CASSVVGGYGYTF. CDR3 nucleotides: TGTGCCAGCAGCGTAGTCGGGGGATATGGCTACACCTTC.

This clonotype was seen at least ten times. This chain links TRBV3-1 with TRBJ1-1, with D maybe TRBD1 (5 bases). Trimming cost V 4 bases and J 3 bases, with 12 bases left between them. The CDR3 is made up of 14 amino acids. CDR1 and CDR2 (germline): LGHDT, YNNKEL (reference sequence). CDR3 in DNA: TGTGCCAGCAGCCCAGCGGGCAGGGACACTGAAGCTTTCTTT. Translation gives CASSPAGRDTEAFF.